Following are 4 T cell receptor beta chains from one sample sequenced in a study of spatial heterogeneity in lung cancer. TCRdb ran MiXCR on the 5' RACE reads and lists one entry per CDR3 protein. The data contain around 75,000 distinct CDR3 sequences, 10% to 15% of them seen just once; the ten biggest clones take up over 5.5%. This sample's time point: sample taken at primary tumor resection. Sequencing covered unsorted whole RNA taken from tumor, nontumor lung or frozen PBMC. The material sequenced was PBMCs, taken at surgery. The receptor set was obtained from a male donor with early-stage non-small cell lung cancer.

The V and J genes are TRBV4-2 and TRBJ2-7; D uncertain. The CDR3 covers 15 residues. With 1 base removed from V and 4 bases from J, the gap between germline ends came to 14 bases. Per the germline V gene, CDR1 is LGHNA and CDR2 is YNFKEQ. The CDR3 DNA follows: TGTGCCAGCAGCCAAGGTGCACCCGGGCGTTACGAGCAGTACTTC. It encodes CASSQGAPGRYEQYF.

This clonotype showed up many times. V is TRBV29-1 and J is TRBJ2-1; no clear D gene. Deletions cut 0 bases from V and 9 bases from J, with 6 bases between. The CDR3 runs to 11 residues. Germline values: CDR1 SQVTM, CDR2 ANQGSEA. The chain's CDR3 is CSVEDPGEQFF. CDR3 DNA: TGCAGCGTTGAAGATCCCGGTGAGCAGTTCTTC.

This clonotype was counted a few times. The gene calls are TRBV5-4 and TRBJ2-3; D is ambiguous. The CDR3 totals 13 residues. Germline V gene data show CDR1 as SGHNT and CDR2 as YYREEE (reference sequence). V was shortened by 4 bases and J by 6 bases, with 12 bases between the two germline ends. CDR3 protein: CASSGKMGDTQYF. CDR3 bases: TGTGCCAGCAGCGGGAAGATGGGGGATACGCAGTATTTT.

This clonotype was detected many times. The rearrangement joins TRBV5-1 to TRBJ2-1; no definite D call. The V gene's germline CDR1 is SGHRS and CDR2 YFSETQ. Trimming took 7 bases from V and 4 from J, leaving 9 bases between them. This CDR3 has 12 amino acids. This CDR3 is CASGAGYNEQFF. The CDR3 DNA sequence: TGCGCCAGCGGAGCTGGATACAATGAGCAGTTCTTC.